This TCR beta chain came from a study of T-cell memory formation after mild COVID-19. Study overall: In these data, TCR clusters were largely donor specific.

The ends lost 3 bases at V and 6 bases at J; junction bases unmatched: 8. Looked up from germline, CDR1 is KGHSH and CDR2 is LQKENI. The CDR3 contains 15 residues. Notes on this clonotype: Its antigen is unknown.

Study conclusions and caveats: Pre-infection memory already had some responding clones, implying cross-reactive memory joined.

One entry per CDR3 protein, called by TCRdb with MiXCR from the 5' RACE reads. This table has roughly 450,000 distinct CDR3 sequences, roughly 18% appearing once. The V and J genes are TRBV18 and TRBJ2-1; 7 nucleotides match TRBD1. This TCR was sampled from a man younger than 35 who had mild COVID-19 (a few samples of this study predate the infection). Cell type and time point are not known. Material for sequencing was PBMCs or a T cell subset sorted from them (not recorded which). In nucleotides, the CDR3 is TGTGCCAGCTCACCCTCAGGGGGATCCGCCAATGAGCAGTTCTTC. Amino acids: CASSPSGGSANEQFF. The whole variable domain, remainder taken from reference TRBV18 and TRBJ2-1, is NAGVMQNPRHLVRRRGQEARLRCSPMKGHSHVYWYRQLPEEGLKFMVYLQKENIIDESGMPKERFSAEFPKEGPSILRIQQVVRGDSAAYFCASSPSGGSANEQFFGPGTRLTVL.